Sequencing of this T cell receptor (beta chain) was carried out in a study of human T cells and chemical hapten exposure. Study details: Mostly female patients had alopecia areata, totalis or universalis. Study results and limitations: Alopecia was present in the donors, so their immune response may differ from healthy people's.

This clonotype was seen more than once but under ten times. What it binds is unknown. This CDR3 has 16 amino acids. V lost 5 bases to trimming and J lost 0 bases, with 17 bases between them. Germline CDR1 SGHAT, CDR2 FQNNGV. Time point in this sample: patch test 2, 6 weeks after DPC sensitization. Treatment indicated: therapeutic diphenylcyclopropenone sensitization with weekly scalp DPC. Participating donors were patients with alopecia, aged 18 to 70 years, considered appropriate candidates for DPC. TCRdb independently ran MiXCR on the RACE reads; one entry per CDR3 protein. Of about 80,000 distinct CDR3 sequences in the sample, 11% are singletons; the top ten hold roughly 1.6%.

V gene TRBV11-2 combines with J gene TRBJ2-7; tentative D call: TRBD2 (5 bases). The receptor comes from a man younger than 35 with alopecia areata. Some clones in this sample may be carry-over from other donors' samples. This material consisted of whole blood, taken in connection with sensitization to the hapten diphenylcyclopropenone (DPC). The CDR3 reads CASSPNRGFSSYEQYF. CDR3 sequence (DNA): TGTGCCAGCAGCCCTAATCGGGGTTTTAGCTCCTACGAGCAGTACTTC.